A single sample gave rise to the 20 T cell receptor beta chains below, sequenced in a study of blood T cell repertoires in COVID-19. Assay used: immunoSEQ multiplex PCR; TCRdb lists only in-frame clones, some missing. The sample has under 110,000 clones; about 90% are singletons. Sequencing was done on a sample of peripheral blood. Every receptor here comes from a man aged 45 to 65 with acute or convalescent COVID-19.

The CDR3 DNA reads TGTGCCAGCAGCACAGACAGCAACTATGGCTACACCTTC. This sequence encodes CASSTDSNYGYTF. The rearrangement joins TRBV5-4 to TRBJ1-2; D is perhaps TRBD1 (5 bases). V lost 4 bases and J lost 2, with 9 bases in between. CDR1 is SGHNT, CDR2 YYREEE, per germline (reference sequence). CDR3 length: 13 amino acids.

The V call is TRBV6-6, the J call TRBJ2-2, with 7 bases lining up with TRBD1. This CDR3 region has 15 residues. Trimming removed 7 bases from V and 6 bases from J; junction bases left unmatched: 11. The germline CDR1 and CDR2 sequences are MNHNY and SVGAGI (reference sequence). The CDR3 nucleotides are TGTGCCAGCACGCCCGGGACAGTAGTAGCCGGGGAGCTGTTTTTT. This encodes CASTPGTVVAGELFF.

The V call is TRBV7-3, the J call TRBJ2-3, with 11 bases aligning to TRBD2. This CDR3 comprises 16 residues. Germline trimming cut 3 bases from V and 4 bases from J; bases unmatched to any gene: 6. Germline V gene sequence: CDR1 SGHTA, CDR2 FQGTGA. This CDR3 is CASSFSGGAGADTQYF. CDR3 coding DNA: TGTGCCAGCAGCTTTAGCGGGGGGGCCGGCGCAGATACGCAGTATTTT.

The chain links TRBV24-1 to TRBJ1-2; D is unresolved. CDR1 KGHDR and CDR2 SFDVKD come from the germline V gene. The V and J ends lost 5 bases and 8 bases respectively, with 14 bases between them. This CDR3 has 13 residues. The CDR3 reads CATSVAKSGGYTF. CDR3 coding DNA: TGTGCCACCAGTGTGGCAAAATCGGGAGGCTACACCTTC.

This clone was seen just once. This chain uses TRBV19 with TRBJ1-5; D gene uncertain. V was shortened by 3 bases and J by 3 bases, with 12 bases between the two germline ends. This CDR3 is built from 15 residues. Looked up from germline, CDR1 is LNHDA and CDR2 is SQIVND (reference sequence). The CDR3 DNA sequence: TGTGCCAGTAGTATGTACTCCCGGGACAATCAGCCCCAGCATTTT. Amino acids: CASSMYSRDNQPQHF.

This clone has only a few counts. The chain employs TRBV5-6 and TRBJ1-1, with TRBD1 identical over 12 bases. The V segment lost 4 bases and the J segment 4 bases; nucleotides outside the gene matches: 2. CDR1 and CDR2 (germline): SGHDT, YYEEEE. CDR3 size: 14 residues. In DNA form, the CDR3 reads TGTGCCAGCAGCGGGGACAGGGGGCCCACTGAAGCTTTCTTT. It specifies CASSGDRGPTEAFF.

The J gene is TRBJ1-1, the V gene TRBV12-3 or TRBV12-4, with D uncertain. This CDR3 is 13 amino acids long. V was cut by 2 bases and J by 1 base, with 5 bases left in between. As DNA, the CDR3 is TGTGCCAGCAGTTTATTGGCGAACACTGAAGCTTTCTTT. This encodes CASSLLANTEAFF.

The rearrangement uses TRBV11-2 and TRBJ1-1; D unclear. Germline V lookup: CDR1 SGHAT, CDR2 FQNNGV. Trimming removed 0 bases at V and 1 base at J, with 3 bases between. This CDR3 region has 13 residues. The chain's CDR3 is CASSLDGNTEAFF. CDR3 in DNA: TGTGCCAGCAGCTTAGACGGGAACACTGAAGCTTTCTTT.

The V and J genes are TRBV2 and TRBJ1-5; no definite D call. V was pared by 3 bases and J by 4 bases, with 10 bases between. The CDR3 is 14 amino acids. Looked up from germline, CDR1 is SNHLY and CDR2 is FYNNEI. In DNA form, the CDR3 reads TGTGCCAGCAGTGAGTTCGCCGGTAATCAGCCCCAGCATTTT. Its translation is CASSEFAGNQPQHF.

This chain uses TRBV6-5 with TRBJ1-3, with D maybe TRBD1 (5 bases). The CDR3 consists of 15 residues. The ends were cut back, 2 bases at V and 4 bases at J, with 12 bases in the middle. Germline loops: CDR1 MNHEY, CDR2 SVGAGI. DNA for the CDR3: TGTGCCAGCAGTTACGGGCAGGGTAGCGGAAACACCATATATTTT. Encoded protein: CASSYGQGSGNTIYF.

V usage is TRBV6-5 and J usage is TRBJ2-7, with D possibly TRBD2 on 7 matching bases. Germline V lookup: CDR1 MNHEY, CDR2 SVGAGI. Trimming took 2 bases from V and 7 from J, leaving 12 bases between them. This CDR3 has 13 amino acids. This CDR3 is CASSYGGAREQYF. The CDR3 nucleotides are TGTGCCAGCAGTTACGGGGGGGCGAGAGAGCAGTACTTC.

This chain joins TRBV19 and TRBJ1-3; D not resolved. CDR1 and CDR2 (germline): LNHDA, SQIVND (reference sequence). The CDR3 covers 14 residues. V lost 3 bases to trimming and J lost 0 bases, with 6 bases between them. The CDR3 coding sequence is TGTGCCAGTAGTATGGCCACCTCTGGAAACACCATATATTTT. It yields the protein CASSMATSGNTIYF.

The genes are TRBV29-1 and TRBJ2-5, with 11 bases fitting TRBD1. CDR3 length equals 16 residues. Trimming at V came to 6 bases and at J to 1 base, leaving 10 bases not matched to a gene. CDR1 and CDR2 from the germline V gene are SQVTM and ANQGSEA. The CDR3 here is CSVLAPDRGLQETQYF. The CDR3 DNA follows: TGCAGCGTGCTTGCACCGGACAGGGGGCTCCAAGAGACCCAGTACTTC.

This chain's CDR3 is CASSLSSGGGYEQYF. In DNA, the CDR3 is TGCGCCAGCAGCTTATCTAGCGGGGGTGGCTACGAGCAGTACTTC. The chain has TRBV5-1 and TRBJ2-7; 10 nucleotides align to TRBD2. CDR3 size: 15 residues. The ends lost 2 bases at V and 3 bases at J; junction bases unmatched: 5. Germline V gene data show CDR1 as SGHRS and CDR2 as YFSETQ. The full variable domain, with the rest looked up from reference TRBV5-1 and TRBJ2-7, is KAGVTQTPRYLIKTRGQQVTLSCSPISGHRSVSWYQQTPGQGLQFLFEYFSETQRNKGNFPGRFSGRQFSNSRSEMNVSTLELGDSALYLCASSLSSGGGYEQYFGPGTRLTVT.

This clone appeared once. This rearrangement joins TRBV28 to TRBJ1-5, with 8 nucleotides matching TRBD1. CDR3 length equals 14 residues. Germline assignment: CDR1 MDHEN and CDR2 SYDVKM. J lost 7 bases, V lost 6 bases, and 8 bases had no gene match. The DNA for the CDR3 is TGTGCCAGCAGAGGGCAGGGGGCGAACCAGCCCCAGCATTTT. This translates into CASRGQGANQPQHF. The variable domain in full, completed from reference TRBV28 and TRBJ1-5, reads DVKVTQSSRYLVKRTGEKVFLECVQDMDHENMFWYRQDPGLGLRLIYFSYDVKMKEKGDIPEGYSVSREKKERFSLILESASTNQTSMYLCASRGQGANQPQHFGDGTRLSIL.

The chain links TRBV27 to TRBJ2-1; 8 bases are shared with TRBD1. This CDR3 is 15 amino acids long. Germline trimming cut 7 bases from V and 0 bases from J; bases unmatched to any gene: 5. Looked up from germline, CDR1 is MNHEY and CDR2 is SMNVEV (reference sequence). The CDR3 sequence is CASTRDRSSYNEQFF. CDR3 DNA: TGTGCCAGCACTCGGGACAGGAGCTCCTACAATGAGCAGTTCTTC.

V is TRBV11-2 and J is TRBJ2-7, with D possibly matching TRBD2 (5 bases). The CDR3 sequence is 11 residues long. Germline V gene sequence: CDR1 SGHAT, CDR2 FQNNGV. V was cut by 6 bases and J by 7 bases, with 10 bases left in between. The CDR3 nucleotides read TGTGCCAGCAGTACGACGGGAGAGCAGTACTTC. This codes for CASSTTGEQYF.

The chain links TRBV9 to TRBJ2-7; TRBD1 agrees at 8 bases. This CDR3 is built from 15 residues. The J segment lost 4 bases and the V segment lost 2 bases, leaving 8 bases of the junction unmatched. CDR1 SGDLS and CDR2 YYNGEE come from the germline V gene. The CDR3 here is CASSVGPGGGYEQYF. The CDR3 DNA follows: TGTGCCAGCAGCGTCGGACCAGGGGGCGGGTACGAGCAGTACTTC.

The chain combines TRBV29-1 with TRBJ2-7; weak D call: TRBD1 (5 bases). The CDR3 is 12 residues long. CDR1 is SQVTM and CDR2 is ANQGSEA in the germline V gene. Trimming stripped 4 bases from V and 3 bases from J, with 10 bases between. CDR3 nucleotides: TGCAGCGTTGGAGCAGGGATCTACGAGCAGTACTTC. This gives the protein CSVGAGIYEQYF.

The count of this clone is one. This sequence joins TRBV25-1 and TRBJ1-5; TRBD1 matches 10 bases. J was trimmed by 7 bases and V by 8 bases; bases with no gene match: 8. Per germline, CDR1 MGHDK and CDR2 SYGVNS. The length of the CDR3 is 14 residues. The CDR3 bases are TGTGCCAGCTCCGGACAGGGGGGCGTACAGCCCCAGCATTTT. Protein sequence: CASSGQGGVQPQHF.